This entry concerns a single T cell receptor (beta chain). Sequencing was performed with immunoSEQ multiplex PCR; in TCRdb, only in-frame clones are kept and a portion is missing. The sample lists tens of thousands of clones, around 78% occurring once. The data derive from a study of blood T cell repertoires in COVID-19. Per the germline V gene, CDR1 is SGDLS and CDR2 is YYNGEE. This CDR3 region has 16 residues. Trimming cost V 0 bases and J 2 bases, with 13 bases left between them. J is TRBJ2-3 and V is TRBV9; a possible D gene is TRBD2 (5 bases). This clonotype was obtained from a human donor in a cohort sampled during active COVID-19. The specimen was peripheral blood. The CDR3 bases are TGTGCCAGCAGCGTAGGACCCCAGCGGTACACAGATACGCAGTATTTT. It specifies CASSVGPQRYTDTQYF.